These 27 T cell receptor beta chains were all obtained from the same sample, sequenced in a study of cytomegalovirus exposure and HLA in healthy donors. PCR amplification relied on 60 Vbeta primers (plus 13 Jbeta primers). TCRdb's table, derived via immunoSEQ multiplex PCR, lists solely in-frame clones and lacks some. The profile shows approximately 89,000 clones, roughly 80% of them singletons. Input material: PBMCs. These receptors all come from a human donor in good health.

The CDR3 loop reads CASSLNRLMDTIYEQYF. The DNA of the CDR3 is TGCGCCAGCAGCTTGAATCGCTTGATGGACACGATCTACGAGCAGTACTTC. This rearrangement joins TRBV5-1 to TRBJ2-7; weak D call: TRBD1 (5 bases). The V end was cut by 1 base, the J end by 3 bases, with 20 bases between. CDR1 is SGHRS, CDR2 YFSETQ, per germline. CDR3 length: 17 amino acids.

The genes are TRBV5-1 and TRBJ1-2; D perhaps matches TRBD1 (5 bases). Trimming cost V 5 bases and J 3 bases, with 11 bases left between them. Looked up from germline, CDR1 is SGHRS and CDR2 is YFSETQ. The CDR3 has 13 amino acids. The CDR3 here is CASSTAQDYGYTF. Here the CDR3 DNA reads TGCGCCAGCAGTACGGCACAGGACTATGGCTACACCTTC.

The chain has TRBV19 and TRBJ2-2; TRBD2 agrees at 10 bases. The V and J ends lost 3 bases and 4 bases, in that order; junction bases with no gene match: 5. Germline V gene sequence: CDR1 LNHDA, CDR2 SQIVND (reference sequence). The CDR3 is 16 amino acids. CDR3 region: CASSIPSGRSTGELFF. The CDR3 DNA reads as TGTGCCAGTAGTATTCCTAGCGGGAGATCCACCGGGGAGCTGTTTTTT.

For the CDR3, the DNA is TGTGCTAGTGGTCCCGGGACAGAGCAAGAGACCCAGTACTTC. Residues: CASGPGTEQETQYF. J is TRBJ2-5 and V is TRBV12-5, with TRBD1 identical over 7 bases. V dropped 5 bases and J dropped 2; count of bases not matched to a gene: 5. The length of the CDR3 is 14 residues. CDR1 is LGHNT and CDR2 is FRNRAP in the germline V gene.

The V and J genes are TRBV5-4 and TRBJ2-4; D is possibly TRBD1 (6 bases). Trimming took off 7 bases at V and 8 bases at J, with 22 bases between the two ends. Germline V gene lookup returns CDR1 SGHNT and CDR2 YYREEE (reference sequence). The CDR3 is 15 residues long. DNA for the CDR3: TGTGCCAGCTCCAACCCGGGACAACAGGCGGACATTCAGTACTTC. Protein: CASSNPGQQADIQYF.

The gene calls are TRBV13 and TRBJ1-4, with D possibly matching TRBD1 (6 bases). The CDR3 runs 14 residues. V lost 5 bases and J 3 bases, leaving 10 bases between the germline ends. Germline CDR1 is PRHDT and CDR2 is FYEKMQ (reference sequence). The CDR3 region has the DNA TGTGCCAGCAGCCGCAGGACAGCTAATGAAAAACTGTTTTTT. Encoded protein: CASSRRTANEKLFF.

This chain connects TRBV6-5 to TRBJ1-2; 8 nucleotides match TRBD1. Germline CDR1 is MNHEY and CDR2 is SVGAGI. The CDR3 runs to 16 residues. J was trimmed by 6 bases and V by 0 bases; bases with no gene match: 9. The CDR3 DNA follows: TGTGCCAGCAGTTACTCCAACGTCCCGGGACAGGATGGCTACACCTTC. Translation: CASSYSNVPGQDGYTF.

This rearrangement joins TRBV7-9 to TRBJ1-4; no firm D call. Between the trimmed V and J ends, which lost 0 bases and 7 bases, there was a span of 12 bases. In germline, CDR1 is SEHNR, CDR2 FQNEAQ (reference sequence). This CDR3 is 15 amino acids long. The CDR3 spells CASSLAAGASEKLFF. CDR3 bases: TGTGCCAGCAGCTTAGCGGCAGGCGCTTCTGAAAAACTGTTTTTT.

V gene TRBV27 combines with J gene TRBJ2-7; 7 bases are shared with TRBD2. J gave up 0 bases and V 5 bases, and 7 bases lay outside the gene matches. CDR1 is MNHEY and CDR2 is SMNVEV in the germline V gene (reference sequence). The CDR3 extends over 15 amino acids. CDR3 sequence (DNA): TGTGCCAGCAGTCCCCGGAGCGGGACCTCCTACGAGCAGTACTTC. Its protein is CASSPRSGTSYEQYF.

The rearrangement uses TRBV27 and TRBJ2-6; 10 nucleotides align to TRBD1. CDR1 MNHEY and CDR2 SMNVEV come from the germline V gene (reference sequence). The CDR3 is made up of 16 amino acids. With V trimmed by 6 bases and J by 3 bases, 5 bases remained unmatched. CDR3 nucleotides: TGTGCCAGCAGGCGACAGGGGGCTAGTGGGGCCAACGTCCTGACTTTC. Translation: CASRRQGASGANVLTF.

In its sample, this clone was seen once. The chain recombines TRBV28 with TRBJ1-1; D call uncertain. The CDR3 has 13 residues. V was shortened by 6 bases and J by 5 bases, with 13 bases between the two germline ends. CDR1 MDHEN and CDR2 SYDVKM come from the germline V gene. Here the CDR3 DNA reads TGTGCCAGCAGGTTGAGGGCAGATACTGAAGCTTTCTTT. Amino acids: CASRLRADTEAFF.

V is TRBV4-2 and J is TRBJ2-7; weak D call: TRBD2 (6 bases). The CDR3 runs 15 residues. Trimming cost V 3 bases and J 0 bases, with 12 bases left between them. Germline lookup yields CDR1 LGHNA and CDR2 YNFKEQ. This CDR3 reads CASSHIAESSYEQYF. As DNA, the CDR3 is TGTGCCAGCAGCCACATAGCGGAGAGCTCCTACGAGCAGTACTTC.

The CDR3 coding sequence is TGTGCCAGCGGGACAGGGGTACCCGGGGAGCTGTTTTTT. It yields the protein CASGTGVPGELFF. V is TRBV28 and J is TRBJ2-2; 10 nucleotides line up with TRBD1. The germline V gene encodes CDR1 MDHEN and CDR2 SYDVKM. CDR3 length: 13 amino acids. Unmatched junction bases numbered 3, after V lost 8 bases and J lost 6 bases.

The chain uses TRBV21-1 and TRBJ2-3; TRBD2, the D gene given by the table, was not confirmed from the DNA. TRBV21-1 constitutes a pseudogene. This CDR3 comprises 19 residues. The CDR3 nucleotides read TGTGCCAGCAGCAAACGCAGAGTCTCAGCGGGAGGGCCCTCAGATACGCAGTATTTT. Its translation is CASSKRRVSAGGPSDTQYF.

The chain carries TRBV29-1 and TRBJ2-7, with 12 positions matching TRBD2. There are 14 residues in the CDR3. V lost 6 bases to trimming and J lost 3 bases; unmatched junction nucleotides: 6. Looked up from germline, CDR1 is SQVTM and CDR2 is ANQGSEA. CDR3 in DNA: TGCAGCGTCCCGACTAGCGGGAGTAACTACGAGCAGTACTTC. This translates into CSVPTSGSNYEQYF.

The rearrangement links TRBV5-1 to TRBJ2-3; no clear D. The length of the CDR3 is 11 residues. CDR1 is SGHRS, CDR2 YFSETQ, per germline. V was pared by 3 bases and J by 5 bases, with 4 bases between. DNA of the CDR3: TGCGCCAGCAGCTCCCAAGATACGCAGTATTTT. It codes for CASSSQDTQYF. The variable domain in full, completed from reference TRBV5-1 and TRBJ2-3, reads KAGVTQTPRYLIKTRGQQVTLSCSPISGHRSVSWYQQTPGQGLQFLFEYFSETQRNKGNFPGRFSGRQFSNSRSEMNVSTLELGDSALYLCASSSQDTQYFGPGTRLTVL.

The chain couples TRBV28 to TRBJ1-3; D ambiguous. There are 12 residues in the CDR3. Trimming stripped 7 bases from V and 0 bases from J, with 4 bases between. Germline V gives CDR1 MDHEN, CDR2 SYDVKM. The CDR3 region is CASINSGNTIYF. The DNA for the CDR3 is TGTGCCAGCATAAACTCTGGAAACACCATATATTTT.

The chain employs TRBV6-1 and TRBJ1-1; D unclear. The V end lost 0 bases, the J end lost 4 bases, and 12 bases lay between the germline ends. Germline V lookup: CDR1 MNHNS, CDR2 SASEGT. CDR3 length: 15 residues. The CDR3 region is CASSEAGRVSTEAFF. CDR3 DNA: TGTGCCAGCAGTGAAGCGGGGAGAGTTAGCACTGAAGCTTTCTTT.

The chain couples TRBV6-5 to TRBJ2-5; D is unclear. This CDR3 is 14 amino acids long. Per germline, CDR1 MNHEY and CDR2 SVGAGI. Deletions cut 0 bases from V and 0 bases from J, with 5 bases between. The CDR3 here is CASSYSAHQETQYF. CDR3 sequence (DNA): TGTGCCAGCAGTTACTCGGCACACCAAGAGACCCAGTACTTC.

The chain employs TRBV7-6 and TRBJ2-3; possibly TRBD2 for D (6 bases). V was pared by 0 bases and J by 4 bases, with 11 bases between. This CDR3 has 15 amino acids. The V gene's germline CDR1 is SGHVS and CDR2 FNYEAQ. The CDR3 reads CASSLAAWRADTQYF. The CDR3 DNA reads TGTGCCAGCAGCTTAGCTGCTTGGAGGGCAGATACGCAGTATTTT.

This sequence joins TRBV7-2 and TRBJ2-1; D is possibly TRBD2 (6 bases). CDR3 size: 18 residues. The germline V and J ends were trimmed by 2 bases and 5 bases, with 22 bases remaining between them. Germline V CDR1 and CDR2: SGHTA, FQGNSA. CDR3 region: CASSLFLRTTKGNNEQFF. In DNA, the CDR3 is TGTGCCAGCAGCTTATTTCTCAGGACTACCAAGGGTAACAATGAGCAGTTCTTC.

The gene calls are TRBV11-2 and TRBJ1-3; 10 positions match TRBD1. Germline lookup yields CDR1 SGHAT and CDR2 FQNNGV. V was clipped by 3 bases and J by 5 bases; unmatched bases: 1. The CDR3 totals 14 residues. CDR3 nucleotide sequence: TGTGCCAGCAGCTTGGGACAGGGGAGAAACACCATATATTTT. As protein: CASSLGQGRNTIYF.

The chain uses TRBV14 and TRBJ1-6; possibly TRBD1 for D (6 bases). The CDR3 covers 15 residues. V lost 1 base and J lost 4, with 8 bases in between. Germline V lookup: CDR1 SGHDN, CDR2 FVKESK. The CDR3 DNA is TGTGCCAGCAGCCAAGCCCAGGGGTATAATTCACCCCTCCACTTT. This gives the protein CASSQAQGYNSPLHF. Using reference TRBV14 and TRBJ1-6 for the parts outside the CDR3, the full variable domain is EAGVTQFPSHSVIEKGQTVTLRCDPISGHDNLYWYRRVMGKEIKFLLHFVKESKQDESGMPNNRFLAERTGGTYSTLKVQPAELEDSGVYFCASSQAQGYNSPLHFGNGTRLTVT.

The rearrangement joins TRBV5-1 to TRBJ2-3; D is perhaps TRBD2 (7 bases). Germline loops: CDR1 SGHRS, CDR2 YFSETQ. The V end was cut by 7 bases, the J end by 0 bases, with 12 bases between. The CDR3 contains 14 residues. CDR3 loop: CASRGAPSTDTQYF. CDR3 nucleotides: TGCGCCAGCCGGGGGGCCCCTAGCACAGATACGCAGTATTTT.

The genes are TRBV10-1 and TRBJ2-7; TRBD2 is a possible D gene (5 bases). CDR1 WNHNN and CDR2 SYGVQD come from the germline V gene (reference sequence). Trimming pared 7 bases from V and 3 bases from J, leaving 16 bases between. The CDR3 loop spans 14 amino acids. In DNA, the CDR3 is TGCGCCAGCACCGACTACCTTCCCTACTACGAGCAGTACTTC. This sequence encodes CASTDYLPYYEQYF.

V is TRBV28 and J is TRBJ1-1; 8 bases fit TRBD1. There are 12 residues in the CDR3. Trimming at V came to 6 bases and at J to 7 bases, leaving 4 bases not matched to a gene. The germline V gene encodes CDR1 MDHEN and CDR2 SYDVKM. The CDR3 loop is CASRNTGGEAFF. The CDR3 coding sequence is TGTGCCAGCAGAAATACAGGGGGTGAAGCTTTCTTT.

The sample holds one count of this clone. The V gene is TRBV9, the J gene TRBJ2-7; the match to TRBD2 covers 8 bases. Germline assignment: CDR1 SGDLS and CDR2 YYNGEE. The CDR3 extends over 15 amino acids. Trimming at V came to 0 bases and at J to 6 bases, leaving 8 bases not matched to a gene. The CDR3 protein is CASSVGGVGGAEQYF. The CDR3 nucleotides read TGTGCCAGCAGCGTAGGTGGTGTCGGGGGGGCCGAGCAGTACTTC.